The 25 T cell receptor beta chains given below trace back to one sample, sequenced in a study of beta chain features in type 1 diabetes. For these TCRs, the target antigens are not known. Study-wide findings and caveats: Shortening that was moderate but significant affected the TCRB CDR3s of Type 1 diabetes patients in all four CD4+ subsets.

The whole isolated RNA underwent reverse transcription, so sequencing captured expressed TCRB transcripts. The repertoire was sequenced with immunoSEQ multiplex PCR; TCRdb's copy has only in-frame clones and lacks some. The repertoire holds under 300,000 clones, less than 30% seen once, with more than 0.009% in the top ten. Sequenced sample: naive CD4+ T cells from blood. These receptors were obtained from a woman younger than 45 with type 1 diabetes.

The chain joins TRBV29-1 to TRBJ2-1; 7 nucleotides match TRBD2. Germline assignment: CDR1 SQVTM and CDR2 ANQGSEA. CDR3 size: 15 residues. Losses at the gene ends were 0 bases for V and 4 bases for J; bases not matched to a gene: 6. CDR3 sequence (DNA): TGCAGCGTTGAAGATCCCCGGACTAGGTACAATGAGCAGTTCTTC. It translates to CSVEDPRTRYNEQFF.

This chain uses TRBV25-1 with TRBJ2-1, with no clear D. CDR1 is MGHDK and CDR2 is SYGVNS in the germline V gene. V was trimmed by 7 bases and J by 5 bases, leaving 12 bases between them. This CDR3 region has 13 residues. CDR3 amino acids: CASKRGPNNEQFF. The CDR3 DNA sequence: TGTGCCAGCAAACGAGGTCCAAACAATGAGCAGTTCTTC.

This chain uses TRBV28 with TRBJ1-2; D is perhaps TRBD1 (6 bases). This CDR3 spans 13 amino acids. The germline V gene has CDR1 MDHEN and CDR2 SYDVKM. The V end was cut by 6 bases, the J end by 5 bases, with 13 bases between. DNA of the CDR3: TGTGCCAGCAGATCGCACAGGGTTTATGGCTACACCTTC. This gives the protein CASRSHRVYGYTF.

The V gene is TRBV30, the J gene TRBJ2-3; 9 bases line up with TRBD2. The V gene end was trimmed by 5 bases and the J gene end by 3 bases; junction bases not matched to a gene: 9. There are 15 residues in the CDR3. Germline CDR1 GTSNPN, CDR2 SVGIG (reference sequence). This chain's CDR3 is CAWAAGGRETDTQYF. The CDR3 DNA is TGTGCCTGGGCTGCTGGCGGGAGGGAAACAGATACGCAGTATTTT.

This chain uses TRBV4-1 with TRBJ2-7, with TRBD1 matching over 7 bases. CDR1 MGHRA and CDR2 YSYEKL come from the germline V gene. Unmatched junction bases numbered 8, after V lost 1 base and J lost 5 bases. The CDR3 runs to 15 residues. This chain's CDR3 is CASSQVHLTGHEQYF. The CDR3, as DNA: TGCGCCAGCAGCCAAGTCCACCTGACAGGGCACGAGCAGTACTTC.

V usage is TRBV5-6 and J usage is TRBJ2-7; D remains unclear. The CDR3 has 14 amino acids. With 3 bases removed from V and 4 bases from J, the gap between germline ends came to 14 bases. Germline V gives CDR1 SGHDT, CDR2 YYEEEE. The CDR3 DNA is TGTGCCAGCAGCTCGAGGATAGGATTTTACGAGCAGTACTTC. Protein sequence: CASSSRIGFYEQYF.

As to this clone: The sample holds other DNA sequences that translate to the same CDR3. The chain employs TRBV29-1 and TRBJ2-5; the match to TRBD2 covers 13 bases. J was trimmed by 5 bases and V by 6 bases; bases with no gene match: 6. CDR1 and CDR2 from the germline V gene are SQVTM and ANQGSEA. This CDR3 is built from 14 residues. CDR3 DNA: TGCAGCGTGAACGGACTAGCGGGAGCTGAGACCCAGTACTTC. This encodes CSVNGLAGAETQYF.

This chain joins TRBV11-2 and TRBJ2-3, with a weak D call TRBD2 (6 bases). Trimming pared 4 bases from V and 3 bases from J, leaving 17 bases between. CDR1 and CDR2 (germline): SGHAT, FQNNGV. CDR3 length: 16 residues. CDR3 sequence reads: CASSYELALKTDTQYF. CDR3 nucleotide sequence: TGTGCCAGCAGCTACGAACTAGCCCTCAAGACAGATACGCAGTATTTT.

The V call is TRBV9, the J call TRBJ2-6, with unresolved D. The CDR3 runs 15 residues. The V end was cut by 2 bases, the J end by 1 base, with 7 bases between. Germline V gene sequence: CDR1 SGDLS, CDR2 YYNGEE. The CDR3, as DNA: TGTGCCAGCAGCGTCCCCGGGTCTGGGGCCAACGTCCTGACTTTC. It yields the protein CASSVPGSGANVLTF.

This clone was recorded a few times. The rearrangement links TRBV20-1 to TRBJ2-1; 8 nucleotides line up with TRBD2. Germline V CDR1 and CDR2: DFQATT, SNEGSKA (reference sequence). This CDR3 region has 11 residues. The chain's CDR3 is CGGTSSNEQFF. CDR3 DNA: TGCGGCGGGACTAGTTCTAATGAGCAGTTCTTC.

This clone was seen a handful of times. DNA for the CDR3: TGCAGCGTTGCACAGGAGAACACTGAAGCTTTCTTT. Its protein is CSVAQENTEAFF. The V and J genes are TRBV29-1 and TRBJ1-1; the D gene is possibly TRBD1 (5 bases). This CDR3 contains 12 residues. Germline V gene data show CDR1 as SQVTM and CDR2 as ANQGSEA. V gave up 4 bases and J gave up 1 base, with 7 bases separating them.

The chain uses TRBV30 and TRBJ1-1; no clear D gene. V lost 0 bases to trimming and J lost 3 bases, with 11 bases between them. The germline CDR1 and CDR2 sequences are GTSNPN and SVGIG (reference sequence). The CDR3 is made up of 14 amino acids. CDR3 amino acids: CAWSVEVEDTEAFF. For the CDR3, the DNA is TGTGCCTGGAGTGTTGAGGTTGAAGACACTGAAGCTTTCTTT.

The CDR3: CASRVRQSSYNEQFF. The CDR3 bases are TGCGCCAGCAGGGTCAGGCAAAGCTCCTACAATGAGCAGTTCTTC. The rearrangement links TRBV5-1 to TRBJ2-1; no clear D gene. Germline V CDR1 and CDR2: SGHRS, YFSETQ. V lost 5 bases and J lost 0, with 12 bases in between. The CDR3 totals 15 residues.

This clone was observed a few times. The J gene is TRBJ2-7, the V gene TRBV7-2, with D possibly matching TRBD1 (6 bases). Trimming took 2 bases from V and 2 from J, leaving 7 bases between them. The V gene's germline CDR1 is SGHTA and CDR2 FQGNSA. The CDR3 has 13 amino acids. The CDR3 loop is CASSLRGTYEQYF. CDR3 sequence (DNA): TGTGCCAGCAGCTTAAGGGGGACCTACGAGCAGTACTTC.

This clone was seen only a few times. J is TRBJ2-1 and V is TRBV27, with TRBD1 matching 10 bases. This CDR3 is built from 15 residues. Per the germline V gene, CDR1 is MNHEY and CDR2 is SMNVEV (reference sequence). V dropped 6 bases and J dropped 9; count of bases not matched to a gene: 11. The CDR3 protein is CASRPPGQGIGEQFF. The CDR3 DNA is TGTGCCAGCAGGCCTCCGGGACAGGGGATCGGTGAGCAGTTCTTC.

The gene calls are TRBV5-4 and TRBJ2-3; no clear D. Germline loops: CDR1 SGHNT, CDR2 YYREEE (reference sequence). The CDR3 is made up of 16 amino acids. V was shortened by 3 bases and J by 0 bases, with 14 bases between the two germline ends. The CDR3 coding sequence is TGTGCCAGCAGCTCTCGAGTCACCCCTAGCACAGATACGCAGTATTTT. This sequence encodes CASSSRVTPSTDTQYF.

The chain employs TRBV9 and TRBJ2-2; TRBD2 aligns across 7 bases. The CDR3 is 15 residues long. Germline CDR1 reads SGDLS; CDR2 reads YYNGEE. V shed 0 bases, J shed 3 bases, and the junction held 2 bases outside the gene matches. The CDR3 DNA reads TGTGCCAGCAGCGTAGCTGGGGGGGACACCGGGGAGCTGTTTTTT. It yields the protein CASSVAGGDTGELFF. The full variable domain, with the rest looked up from reference TRBV9 and TRBJ2-2, is DSGVTQTPKHLITATGQRVTLRCSPRSGDLSVYWYQQSLDQGLQFLIQYYNGEERAKGNILERFSAQQFPDLHSELNLSSLELGDSALYFCASSVAGGDTGELFFGEGSRLTVL.

The chain joins TRBV7-3 to TRBJ2-5; D is possibly TRBD2 (6 bases). Looked up from germline, CDR1 is SGHTA and CDR2 is FQGTGA. The V end was cut by 5 bases, the J end by 5 bases, with 12 bases between. The CDR3 totals 13 residues. This CDR3 is CASSPPGSETQYF. CDR3 in DNA: TGTGCCAGCAGCCCGCCCGGGAGTGAGACCCAGTACTTC.

The genes are TRBV30 and TRBJ2-7, with 8 nucleotides matching TRBD1. From germline, CDR1 is GTSNPN and CDR2 SVGIG (reference sequence). The length of the CDR3 is 13 residues. V dropped 5 bases and J dropped 2; count of bases not matched to a gene: 5. CDR3 loop: CAWGTGGPYEQYF. Here the CDR3 DNA reads TGTGCCTGGGGGACAGGAGGCCCCTACGAGCAGTACTTC. Drawing the rest from reference TRBV30 and TRBJ2-7, the complete variable domain is SQTIHQWPATLVQPVGSPLSLECTVEGTSNPNLYWYRQAAGRGLQLLFYSVGIGQISSEVPQNLSASRPQDRQFILSSKKLLLSDSGFYLCAWGTGGPYEQYFGPGTRLTVT.

This clone was picked up a small number of times. The genes are TRBV4-1 and TRBJ2-1, with 7 bases fitting TRBD1. CDR3 length equals 16 residues. The ends lost 0 bases at V and 5 bases at J; junction bases unmatched: 7. CDR1 and CDR2 from the germline V gene are MGHRA and YSYEKL. CDR3 region: CASSQDETGIHNEQFF. The CDR3 DNA follows: TGCGCCAGCAGCCAAGACGAGACAGGGATCCACAATGAGCAGTTCTTC.

The CDR3 DNA reads TGTGCCAGCAGCTTAGGGTTAGCGGGAAGCTCTACGGACGAGCAGTACTTC. It codes for CASSLGLAGSSTDEQYF. V gene TRBV7-6 combines with J gene TRBJ2-7; TRBD2 matches at 8 bases. CDR3 length equals 17 residues. The V gene's germline CDR1 is SGHVS and CDR2 FNYEAQ. J gave up 5 bases and V 1 base, and 13 bases lay outside the gene matches.

Concerning this clone itself: This sample includes further DNA sequences coding for the same CDR3. The rearrangement joins TRBV29-1 to TRBJ2-5; D might be TRBD2 (5 bases). V was clipped by 4 bases and J by 5 bases, with 11 bases between them. Germline assignment: CDR1 SQVTM and CDR2 ANQGSEA. The CDR3 runs to 12 residues. The CDR3 nucleotides are TGCAGCGTTGGGTCTCCGGGGGAGACCCAGTACTTC. Its translation is CSVGSPGETQYF.

This sequence joins TRBV18 and TRBJ2-7; tentative D call: TRBD1 (5 bases). Trimming removed 3 bases at V and 4 bases at J, with 16 bases between. The CDR3 is made up of 15 amino acids. Germline V CDR1 and CDR2: KGHSH, LQKENI. The CDR3: CASSPRAGYLYEQYF. DNA of the CDR3: TGTGCCAGCTCACCTCGGGCAGGGTATCTATACGAGCAGTACTTC.

CDR3 residues: CASSLGTPNRYRYF. Written as DNA, the CDR3 is TGTGCCAGCAGCTTGGGGACCCCTAACAGGTATAGGTACTTC. The rearrangement links TRBV5-6 to TRBJ2-7; the D gene is possibly TRBD1 (5 bases). V shed 0 bases and J shed 12 bases, with 19 bases lying between them. The CDR3 length is 14 residues. Germline V gives CDR1 SGHDT, CDR2 YYEEEE.

The rearrangement uses TRBV4-1 and TRBJ2-7; 9 nucleotides agree with TRBD2. V lost 3 bases to trimming and J lost 3 bases; unmatched junction nucleotides: 6. CDR1 is MGHRA, CDR2 YSYEKL, per germline. CDR3 size: 15 residues. The CDR3 bases are TGCGCCAGCAGCCACCGGGTAGCGGGAGTCTACGAGCAGTACTTC. Translation: CASSHRVAGVYEQYF.